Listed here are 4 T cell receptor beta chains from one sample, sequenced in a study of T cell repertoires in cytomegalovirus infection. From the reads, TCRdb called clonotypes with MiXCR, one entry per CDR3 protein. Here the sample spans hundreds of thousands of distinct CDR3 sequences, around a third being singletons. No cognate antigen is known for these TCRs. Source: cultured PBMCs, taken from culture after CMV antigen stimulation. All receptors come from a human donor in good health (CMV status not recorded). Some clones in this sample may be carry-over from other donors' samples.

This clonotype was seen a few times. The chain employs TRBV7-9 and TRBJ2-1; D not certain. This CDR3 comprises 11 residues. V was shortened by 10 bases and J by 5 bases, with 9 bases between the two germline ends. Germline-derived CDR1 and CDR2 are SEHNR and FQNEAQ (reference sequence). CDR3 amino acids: CAIRIHNEQFF. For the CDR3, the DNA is TGTGCCATAAGGATCCACAATGAGCAGTTCTTC.

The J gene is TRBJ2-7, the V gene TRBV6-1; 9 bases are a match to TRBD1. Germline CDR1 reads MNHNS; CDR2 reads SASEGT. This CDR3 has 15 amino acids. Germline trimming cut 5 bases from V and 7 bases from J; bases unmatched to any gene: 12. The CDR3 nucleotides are TGTGCCAGCAGTTCGCCCCGGACAGGGGTTCTTGAGCAGTACTTC. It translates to CASSSPRTGVLEQYF.

CDR3 DNA sequence: TGCAGTGCTGGGCTTTGGGCAACTAATGAAAAACTGTTTTTT. Residues: CSAGLWATNEKLFF. The rearrangement links TRBV20-1 to TRBJ1-4; no firm D call. V lost 5 bases and J lost 0, with 10 bases in between. The CDR3 has 14 residues. Germline V gene lookup returns CDR1 DFQATT and CDR2 SNEGSKA (reference sequence).

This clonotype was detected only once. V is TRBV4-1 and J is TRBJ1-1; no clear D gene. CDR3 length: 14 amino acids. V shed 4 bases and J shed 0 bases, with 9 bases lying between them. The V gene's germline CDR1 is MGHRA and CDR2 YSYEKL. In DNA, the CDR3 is TGCGCCAGCAGCCCGGTCGGGCTGAACACTGAAGCTTTCTTT. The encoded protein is CASSPVGLNTEAFF.